This T cell receptor (beta chain) was captured by sequencing in a study of T-cell reconstitution after alpha-beta-depleted transplantation in children. This clonotype was found many times. Library preparation (for TCRbeta) was performed with unique molecular identifiers. TCRdb processed the PCR reads anew with MiXCR; each CDR3 protein has one entry. The sample holds approximately 91,000 distinct CDR3 sequences; 7% to 10% are singletons and the top ten take 6.9%. This receptor was taken from a human donor who donated a stem cell graft to a child with congenital amegakaryocytic thrombocytopenia. Sequenced here: PBMCs from the stem cell graft donor, sampled from the stem cell graft.

The CDR3: CAIRRNLATSTDTQYF. As DNA, the CDR3 is TGTGCCATCAGGAGAAACTTAGCGACCAGCACAGATACGCAGTATTTT. This sequence joins TRBV10-3 and TRBJ2-3; D might be TRBD2 (5 bases). Looked up from germline, CDR1 is ENHRY and CDR2 is SYGVKD. CDR3 size: 16 residues. With 6 bases removed from V and 0 bases from J, the gap between germline ends came to 16 bases.